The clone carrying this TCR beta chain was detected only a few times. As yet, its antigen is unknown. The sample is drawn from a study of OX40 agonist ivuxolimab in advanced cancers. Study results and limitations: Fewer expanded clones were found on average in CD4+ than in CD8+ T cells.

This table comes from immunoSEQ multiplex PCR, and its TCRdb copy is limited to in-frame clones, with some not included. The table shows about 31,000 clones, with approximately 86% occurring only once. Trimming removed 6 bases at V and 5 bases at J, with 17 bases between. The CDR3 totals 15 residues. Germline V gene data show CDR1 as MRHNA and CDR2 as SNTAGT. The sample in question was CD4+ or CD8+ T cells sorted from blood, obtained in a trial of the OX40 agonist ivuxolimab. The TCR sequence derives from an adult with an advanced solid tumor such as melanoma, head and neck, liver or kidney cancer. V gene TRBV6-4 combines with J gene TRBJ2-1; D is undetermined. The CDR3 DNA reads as TGTGCCAGCAGCCCTCGGTCCTCCGGCCACAATGAGCAGTTCTTC. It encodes CASSPRSSGHNEQFF.